These 25 T cell receptor beta chains were sequenced from one sample in a study of T cell responses to AZD1222 COVID-19 vaccine. Assay used: immunoSEQ multiplex PCR; TCRdb lists only in-frame clones, some missing. The sample has 150,000 to 180,000 clones; around nine tenths are singletons. This sample comprised peripheral blood, obtained 28 days after the second AZD1222 dose. Receptor source: an adult who received the AZD1222 COVID-19 vaccine.

On this clone: Other DNA sequences from this sample encode an identical CDR3 as well. V gene TRBV12-3 or TRBV12-4 combines with J gene TRBJ1-5; tentatively, D is TRBD1 (6 bases). This CDR3 is built from 13 residues. The V and J ends lost 6 bases and 5 bases respectively, with 11 bases between them. The CDR3 spells CASSPDSYQPQHF. The CDR3 coding sequence is TGTGCCAGCAGCCCGGACAGTTATCAGCCCCAGCATTTT.

The rearrangement joins TRBV7-2 to TRBJ2-7; D is undetermined. This CDR3 contains 14 residues. V lost 1 base and J 1 base, leaving 8 bases between the germline ends. Germline V gives CDR1 SGHTA, CDR2 FQGNSA. The CDR3 DNA is TGTGCCAGCAGCTTAGTGGGCCCTTCCTACGAGCAGTACTTC. Translated, it gives CASSLVGPSYEQYF.

This clone was found once. V is TRBV6-6 and J is TRBJ2-7, with D possibly called TRBD1 or TRBD2 (5 bases each). Trimming removed 6 bases from V and 2 bases from J, with 14 bases in between. The CDR3 extends over 14 amino acids. Per germline, CDR1 MNHNY and CDR2 SVGAGI (reference sequence). In nucleotides, the CDR3 is TGTGCCAGCAGGAGCCGGGACGGAGCCTACGAGCAGTACTTC. This gives the protein CASRSRDGAYEQYF.

This CDR3 reads CASSTGRVANEQFF. CDR3 nucleotides: TGTGCCAGTAGTACCGGGAGGGTCGCCAATGAGCAGTTCTTC. The gene calls are TRBV19 and TRBJ2-1; 8 nucleotides line up with TRBD2. Germline CDR1 reads LNHDA; CDR2 reads SQIVND (reference sequence). This CDR3 spans 14 amino acids. V was clipped by 4 bases and J by 6 bases; unmatched bases: 5. Drawing the rest from reference TRBV19 and TRBJ2-1, the complete variable domain is DGGITQSPKYLFRKEGQNVTLSCEQNLNHDAMYWYRQDPGQGLRLIYYSQIVNDFQKGDIAEGYSVSREKKESFPLTVTSAQKNPTAFYLCASSTGRVANEQFFGPGTRLTVL.

The chain uses TRBV19 and TRBJ1-4; D possibly corresponds to TRBD1 (6 bases). Germline CDR1 is LNHDA and CDR2 is SQIVND (reference sequence). The CDR3 totals 15 residues. V was shortened by 7 bases and J by 5 bases, with 17 bases between the two germline ends. The CDR3 region has the DNA TGTGCCAGTACCTCCCTCCTGGGGGGCAATGAAAAACTGTTTTTT. It is translated as CASTSLLGGNEKLFF.

V gene TRBV3-1 (or the pseudogene TRBV3-2) combines with J gene TRBJ1-2; D uncertain. The length of the CDR3 is 13 residues. V lost 1 base to trimming and J lost 4 bases, with 7 bases between them. The germline CDR1 and CDR2 sequences are LGHDT and YNNKEL (reference sequence). The CDR3 sequence: CASSQVPFYGYTF. The CDR3 DNA reads TGTGCCAGCAGCCAAGTCCCCTTCTATGGCTACACCTTC.

This sequence joins TRBV19 and TRBJ2-1; D is uncertain. The germline V gene encodes CDR1 LNHDA and CDR2 SQIVND (reference sequence). V lost 8 bases, J lost 4 bases, and 24 bases lay in between. This CDR3 has 17 amino acids. The CDR3 bases are TGTGCCAGTGCAAGAAGCCGAAGTGAAGCCCGGTACAATGAGCAGTTCTTC. Protein: CASARSRSEARYNEQFF. The full variable domain, its missing parts supplied by reference TRBV19 and TRBJ2-1, is DGGITQSPKYLFRKEGQNVTLSCEQNLNHDAMYWYRQDPGQGLRLIYYSQIVNDFQKGDIAEGYSVSREKKESFPLTVTSAQKNPTAFYLCASARSRSEARYNEQFFGPGTRLTVL.

V is TRBV30 and J is TRBJ1-6, with D tentatively TRBD1 (6 bases). This CDR3 spans 13 amino acids. V dropped 0 bases and J dropped 9 bases, with 9 bases sitting between them. Germline V CDR1 and CDR2: GTSNPN, SVGIG (reference sequence). CDR3 coding DNA: TGTGCCTGGAGTGTCGAGACAGGTTCACCCCTCCACTTT. Amino acid sequence: CAWSVETGSPLHF. Looking up the rest from reference TRBV30 and TRBJ1-6 gives the full variable domain: SQTIHQWPATLVQPVGSPLSLECTVEGTSNPNLYWYRQAAGRGLQLLFYSVGIGQISSEVPQNLSASRPQDRQFILSSKKLLLSDSGFYLCAWSVETGSPLHFGNGTRLTVT.

V gene TRBV6-5 combines with J gene TRBJ2-7; TRBD2 matches 7 bases. The CDR3 extends over 12 amino acids. The J segment lost 9 bases and the V segment lost 6 bases, leaving 8 bases of the junction unmatched. Germline CDR1 is MNHEY and CDR2 is SVGAGI. The CDR3 DNA reads TGTGCCAGCAGACCTGGGACTACGCTGCAGTACTTC. Translating gives CASRPGTTLQYF.

This chain uses TRBV3-1 (or the pseudogene TRBV3-2) with TRBJ1-4, with a weak D call TRBD1 (5 bases). Germline assignment: CDR1 LGHDT and CDR2 YNNKEL (reference sequence). The CDR3 sequence is 16 residues long. V lost 2 bases, J lost 7 bases, and 17 bases lay in between. CDR3 nucleotide sequence: TGTGCCAGCAGCCAACGAAGAACGGGGGTGGGTGAAAAACTGTTTTTT. The encoded protein is CASSQRRTGVGEKLFF.

This chain joins TRBV7-9 and TRBJ2-2; D perhaps matches TRBD1 (6 bases). V was shortened by 5 bases and J by 1 base, with 17 bases between the two germline ends. CDR1 SEHNR and CDR2 FQNEAQ come from the germline V gene (reference sequence). CDR3 length: 17 amino acids. The CDR3 sequence is CASSPLWGQGNTGELFF. The DNA for the CDR3 is TGTGCCAGCAGCCCATTGTGGGGGCAGGGGAACACCGGGGAGCTGTTTTTT.

J is TRBJ1-5 and V is TRBV19, with TRBD1 as a possible D gene (5 bases). The CDR3 is 15 amino acids. Trimming removed 6 bases from V and 1 base from J, with 13 bases in between. Germline V CDR1 and CDR2: LNHDA, SQIVND (reference sequence). CDR3 region: CASRARDASNQPQHF. The CDR3 DNA reads TGTGCCAGTAGGGCCAGGGACGCCAGCAATCAGCCCCAGCATTTT. Full variable domain (remainder filled in from reference TRBV19 and TRBJ1-5): DGGITQSPKYLFRKEGQNVTLSCEQNLNHDAMYWYRQDPGQGLRLIYYSQIVNDFQKGDIAEGYSVSREKKESFPLTVTSAQKNPTAFYLCASRARDASNQPQHFGDGTRLSIL.

The J gene is TRBJ1-2, the V gene TRBV9; weak D call: TRBD1 (6 bases). The V gene's germline CDR1 is SGDLS and CDR2 YYNGEE. The CDR3 spans 15 residues. The V end lost 2 bases, the J end lost 3 bases, and 14 bases lay between the germline ends. The CDR3 region has the DNA TGTGCCAGCAGCGTTCCCGGGACACCCGACTATGGCTACACCTTC. This gives the protein CASSVPGTPDYGYTF.

This clone appeared a few times. The chain employs TRBV4-1 and TRBJ1-4; D is perhaps TRBD1 (6 bases). CDR3 length: 21 residues. In germline, CDR1 is MGHRA, CDR2 YSYEKL. Trimming removed 6 bases from V and 0 bases from J, with 29 bases in between. The CDR3 nucleotides are TGCGCCAGCAGAAGCCGTAAGTTGGAGCCCAGGGGACCGGCAACTAATGAAAAACTGTTTTTT. Its translation: CASRSRKLEPRGPATNEKLFF.

The chain carries TRBV5-1 and TRBJ1-1; TRBD1 matches 10 bases. J lost 3 bases, V lost 7 bases, and 0 bases had no gene match. The CDR3 sequence is 12 residues long. Germline CDR1 SGHRS, CDR2 YFSETQ. CDR3 loop: CASGTGDTEAFF. The CDR3 nucleotides read TGCGCCAGCGGGACAGGGGACACTGAAGCTTTCTTT.

The chain has TRBV6-5 and TRBJ2-1; 11 bases fit TRBD2. The CDR3 loop spans 14 amino acids. Per the germline V gene, CDR1 is MNHEY and CDR2 is SVGAGI. The trim removed 10 bases at V and 5 bases at J, leaving 7 bases unmatched. The chain's CDR3 is CATMKGLADNEQFF. Here the CDR3 DNA reads TGTGCCACCATGAAGGGACTAGCGGACAATGAGCAGTTCTTC.

V and J are TRBV27 and TRBJ2-2; the D is unclear. V shed 3 bases and J shed 4 bases, with 3 bases lying between them. The CDR3 has 12 residues. CDR1 MNHEY and CDR2 SMNVEV come from the germline V gene (reference sequence). The CDR3 sequence: CASSFGTGELFF. CDR3 in DNA: TGTGCCAGCAGTTTCGGCACCGGGGAGCTGTTTTTT.

This chain joins TRBV2 and TRBJ2-3, with 7 bases identical to TRBD1. The V gene end was trimmed by 6 bases and the J gene end by 2 bases; junction bases not matched to a gene: 5. Per the germline V gene, CDR1 is SNHLY and CDR2 is FYNNEI. This CDR3 comprises 14 residues. CDR3 protein: CASRVQGTTDTQYF. CDR3 coding DNA: TGTGCCAGCAGGGTACAGGGGACCACAGATACGCAGTATTTT.

The chain is built from TRBV28 and TRBJ1-1; D is perhaps TRBD1 (6 bases). The CDR3 sequence is 14 residues long. Trimming cost V 2 bases and J 4 bases, with 11 bases left between them. The V gene's germline CDR1 is MDHEN and CDR2 SYDVKM. The CDR3 DNA reads TGTGCCAGCAGTTTAGTGGGGGGGCTCACTGAAGCTTTCTTT. Encoded protein: CASSLVGGLTEAFF.

The chain couples TRBV7-3 to TRBJ2-1; D is tentatively TRBD1 or TRBD2 (5 bases each). This CDR3 has 16 amino acids. Trimming stripped 0 bases from V and 5 bases from J, with 14 bases between. Per germline, CDR1 SGHTA and CDR2 FQGTGA. CDR3 in DNA: TGTGCCAGCAGCTTAACACCGGGACCCGCGAACAATGAGCAGTTCTTC. Amino acids: CASSLTPGPANNEQFF.

The chain joins TRBV2 to TRBJ2-7; TRBD2 matches at 7 bases. Germline V gene lookup returns CDR1 SNHLY and CDR2 FYNNEI. This CDR3 region has 15 residues. J gave up 2 bases and V 0 bases, and 4 bases lay outside the gene matches. The chain's CDR3 is CASSEALAATYEQYF. CDR3 bases: TGTGCCAGCAGTGAAGCGCTAGCGGCGACCTACGAGCAGTACTTC.

The CDR3 loop reads CAWSGEAKTQYF. DNA for the CDR3: TGTGCCTGGAGTGGGGAGGCAAAGACCCAGTACTTC. This chain joins TRBV30 and TRBJ2-5; tentatively, D is TRBD2 (6 bases). The CDR3 has 12 amino acids. Germline V lookup: CDR1 GTSNPN, CDR2 SVGIG (reference sequence). V was pared by 1 base and J by 6 bases, with 9 bases between.

V and J are TRBV5-5 and TRBJ1-5; D is unclear. Between the trimmed V and J ends, which lost 3 bases and 7 bases, there was a span of 17 bases. CDR1 SGHKS and CDR2 YYEKEE come from the germline V gene (reference sequence). The CDR3 is 15 residues long. The CDR3, as DNA: TGTGCCAGCAGCTCTGAGCCCCATCGAGGACAGCCCCAGCATTTT. Protein: CASSSEPHRGQPQHF. The complete variable domain, with remaining parts taken from reference TRBV5-5 and TRBJ1-5, reads DAGVTQSPTHLIKTRGQQVTLRCSPISGHKSVSWYQQVLGQGPQFIFQYYEKEERGRGNFPDRFSARQFPNYSSELNVNALLLGDSALYLCASSSEPHRGQPQHFGDGTRLSIL.

CDR3 DNA: TGTGCCAGCAGTGAACTGACAGGACCTCGGAAAACTGAAGCTTTCTTT. Residues: CASSELTGPRKTEAFF. The chain uses TRBV2 and TRBJ1-1; tentative D call: TRBD1 (6 bases). CDR3 length: 16 residues. V gave up 2 bases and J gave up 5 bases, with 18 bases separating them. Germline CDR1 SNHLY, CDR2 FYNNEI. Full variable domain (outside the CDR3, taken from reference TRBV2 and TRBJ1-1): EPEVTQTPSHQVTQMGQEVILRCVPISNHLYFYWYRQILGQKVEFLVSFYNNEISEKSEIFDDQFSVERPDGSNFTLKIRSTKLEDSAMYFCASSELTGPRKTEAFFGQGTRLTVV.

The chain uses TRBV19 and TRBJ2-7; TRBD2 matches at 10 bases. With 3 bases clipped from V and 2 bases from J, the junction kept 4 bases outside the gene matches. This CDR3 is built from 15 residues. Germline CDR1 is LNHDA and CDR2 is SQIVND (reference sequence). The CDR3, as DNA: TGTGCCAGTAGTATTGGAACTAGCGGGGCCTACGAGCAGTACTTC. It yields the protein CASSIGTSGAYEQYF.